The 32 T cell receptor beta chains given below trace back to one sample, sequenced in a study of a mutant IDH1 vaccine in newly diagnosed glioma. Stated time point: week 23, last vaccination. In the vaccine, a single dose held 300 ug of the mutant IDH1 20-mer peptide, along with topical imiquimod. Measured with immunoSEQ multiplex PCR; TCRdb has only the in-frame clones, and not every one. The data contain 35,000 to 45,000 clones, around 76% of them seen just once; the ten biggest clones take up about 6.3%. Their target antigens are unknown. The sample here was PBMCs, taken from a glioma patient whose treatment included an IDH1 peptide vaccine. Receptors originate from a woman aged 40 to 50 with glioma. Some clones in this sample may be carry-over from other donors' samples.

V is TRBV5-6 and J is TRBJ2-7; perhaps TRBD2 as D (5 bases). The CDR3 runs 13 residues. V was trimmed by 0 bases and J by 2 bases, leaving 6 bases between them. CDR1 and CDR2 from the germline V gene are SGHDT and YYEEEE. CDR3 nucleotides: TGTGCCAGCAGCTTGGCCGGGACCTACGAGCAGTACTTC. This sequence encodes CASSLAGTYEQYF.

The gene calls are TRBV9 and TRBJ1-1; no reliable D call. The germline V gene encodes CDR1 SGDLS and CDR2 YYNGEE. The CDR3 contains 14 residues. V shed 3 bases and J shed 2 bases, with 11 bases lying between them. The CDR3 nucleotides read TGTGCCAGCAGCGGACGACAACCCAACACTGAAGCTTTCTTT. Protein sequence: CASSGRQPNTEAFF.

The chain combines TRBV19 with TRBJ1-1; perhaps TRBD1 as D (6 bases). There are 13 residues in the CDR3. Germline lookup yields CDR1 LNHDA and CDR2 SQIVND (reference sequence). V shed 7 bases and J shed 4 bases, with 13 bases lying between them. This CDR3 is CASKFGQTTEAFF. The CDR3 bases are TGTGCCAGTAAATTCGGACAGACCACTGAAGCTTTCTTT.

Worth noting for this clone: Germline is not matched at one junction end, which may reflect a read error. The chain employs TRBV11-2 and TRBJ1-2; tentatively, D is TRBD1 (5 bases). The CDR3 has 11 residues. The germline V gene encodes CDR1 SGHAT and CDR2 FQNNGV. The CDR3 coding sequence is TGTGCCAGCAGCCCCGGGACCGTCCTAGGATTC. Its protein is CASSPGTVLGF. The full variable domain, its missing parts supplied by reference TRBV11-2 and TRBJ1-2, is EAGVAQSPRYKIIEKRQSVAFWCNPISGHATLYWYQQILGQGPKLLIQFQNNGVVDDSQLPKDRFSAERLKGVDSTLKIQPAKLEDSAVYLCASSPGTVLGFGSGTRLTVV.

The chain has TRBV5-4 and TRBJ1-1; D remains ambiguous. With 0 bases removed from V and 2 bases from J, the gap between germline ends came to 14 bases. The CDR3 length is 16 residues. The V gene's germline CDR1 is SGHNT and CDR2 YYREEE (reference sequence). DNA for the CDR3: TGTGCCAGCAGCTTGGGTGGAGCCGGGCCTAACACTGAAGCTTTCTTT. It is translated as CASSLGGAGPNTEAFF.

The chain uses TRBV27 and TRBJ2-3; D perhaps matches TRBD1 (6 bases). The CDR3 runs to 14 residues. Germline CDR1 and CDR2: MNHEY and SMNVEV (reference sequence). The V gene lost 3 bases and the J gene lost 6 bases, with 13 bases spanning the gap. The CDR3 sequence is CASSLGQGYDTQYF. DNA for the CDR3: TGTGCCAGCAGTTTGGGTCAGGGGTACGATACGCAGTATTTT.

CDR3 nucleotides: TGTGCCAGCAACCTATACGGTATCGGGAACACTGAAGCTTTCTTT. It specifies CASNLYGIGNTEAFF. The rearrangement uses TRBV28 and TRBJ1-1; D is uncertain. V lost 7 bases to trimming and J lost 1 base, with 16 bases between them. The CDR3 is 15 amino acids. Germline assignment: CDR1 MDHEN and CDR2 SYDVKM.

V and J are TRBV18 and TRBJ2-3; 10 bases match TRBD2. Losses at the gene ends were 2 bases for V and 8 bases for J; bases not matched to a gene: 4. The germline CDR1 and CDR2 sequences are KGHSH and LQKENI. The CDR3 loop spans 14 amino acids. The CDR3 sequence: CASSPAVAGGTQYF. CDR3 sequence (DNA): TGTGCCAGCTCACCAGCGGTAGCGGGGGGTACGCAGTATTTT.

The chain carries TRBV7-9 and TRBJ2-1; tentatively, D is TRBD2 (5 bases). The CDR3 totals 15 residues. CDR1 SEHNR and CDR2 FQNEAQ come from the germline V gene (reference sequence). Deletions cut 6 bases from V and 0 bases from J, with 12 bases between. The chain's CDR3 is CASSWTVSSYNEQFF. Here the CDR3 DNA reads TGTGCCAGCAGTTGGACTGTCAGCTCCTACAATGAGCAGTTCTTC.

The chain joins TRBV7-2 to TRBJ1-3; D gene unclear. Germline-derived CDR1 and CDR2 are SGHTA and FQGNSA. The CDR3 runs to 14 residues. Deletions cut 4 bases from V and 0 bases from J, with 7 bases between. The CDR3 coding sequence is TGTGCCAGCAGCTCGGACGGCTCTGGAAACACCATATATTTT. Translating gives CASSSDGSGNTIYF.

This clone was observed a few times. The V call is TRBV7-9, the J call TRBJ1-5, with a tentative D call TRBD1 (6 bases). Trimming left V 5 bases short and J 5 bases short, with 13 bases between. The CDR3 has 14 residues. Germline V lookup: CDR1 SEHNR, CDR2 FQNEAQ (reference sequence). Here the CDR3 reads CASSVGGSHQPQHF. The CDR3 DNA follows: TGTGCCAGCAGCGTAGGGGGGTCTCATCAGCCCCAGCATTTT.

By sample fraction, this clone is medium-sized. This sequence joins TRBV29-1 and TRBJ1-2; D ambiguous. The CDR3 extends over 11 amino acids. The V and J ends lost 5 bases and 5 bases respectively, with 9 bases between them. CDR1 and CDR2 (germline): SQVTM, ANQGSEA. As DNA, the CDR3 is TGCAGCGTTTACGTACGATATGGCTACACCTTC. This codes for CSVYVRYGYTF. The variable domain in full, completed from reference TRBV29-1 and TRBJ1-2, reads SAVISQKPSRDICQRGTSLTIQCQVDSQVTMMFWYRQQPGQSLTLIATANQGSEATYESGFVIDKFPISRPNLTFSTLTVSNMSPEDSSIYLCSVYVRYGYTFGSGTRLTVV.

This chain links TRBV4-1 with TRBJ1-2, with 10 bases that match TRBD1. The ends lost 1 base at V and 8 bases at J; junction bases unmatched: 16. The CDR3 runs 18 residues. Per germline, CDR1 MGHRA and CDR2 YSYEKL. The CDR3 sequence is CASSQVRGTGEIGDGYTF. The CDR3 DNA is TGCGCCAGCAGCCAAGTTAGGGGGACAGGGGAGATTGGTGACGGCTACACCTTC.

The CDR3 sequence: CASWGQQSSGNTIYF. The CDR3 nucleotides read TGTGCCAGCTGGGGACAGCAAAGCTCTGGAAACACCATATATTTT. J is TRBJ1-3 and V is TRBV2, with 7 bases identical to TRBD1. Germline CDR1 is SNHLY and CDR2 is FYNNEI. The V segment lost 8 bases and the J segment 0 bases; nucleotides outside the gene matches: 7. This CDR3 comprises 15 residues.

The chain carries TRBV10-3 and TRBJ2-5; no clear D. The CDR3 consists of 12 residues. Germline CDR1 reads ENHRY; CDR2 reads SYGVKD. Trimming cost V 2 bases and J 3 bases, with 4 bases left between them. The CDR3: CAISEGEETQYF. The DNA of the CDR3 is TGTGCCATCAGTGAGGGAGAAGAGACCCAGTACTTC.

This chain uses TRBV9 with TRBJ2-5, with TRBD1 as a possible D gene (5 bases). This CDR3 spans 15 amino acids. Trimming shortened V by 6 bases and J by 2 bases, and 17 bases separated the two germline ends. Looked up from germline, CDR1 is SGDLS and CDR2 is YYNGEE. The DNA for the CDR3 is TGTGCCAGCACTCCCTGGGGCGGAGCTCAAGAGACCCAGTACTTC. Protein product: CASTPWGGAQETQYF.

The rearrangement joins TRBV9 to TRBJ1-2, with a possible D match to TRBD1 (6 bases). Trimming pared 1 base from V and 2 bases from J, leaving 18 bases between. The CDR3 runs to 17 residues. CDR1 is SGDLS, CDR2 YYNGEE, per germline. The CDR3, as DNA: TGTGCCAGCAGCGTAAGTCGCGGGGGCGCCCCGAACTATGGCTACACCTTC. Its translation is CASSVSRGGAPNYGYTF.

This clone has more than one count but fewer than ten. As DNA, the CDR3 is TGTGCCAGCAGCCAAGAGCCCGGCAGGGCGAACACTGAAGCTTTCTTT. Encoded protein: CASSQEPGRANTEAFF. This sequence joins TRBV4-2 and TRBJ1-1, with D possibly matching TRBD1 (5 bases). V gave up 0 bases and J gave up 1 base, with 12 bases separating them. Germline V CDR1 and CDR2: LGHNA, YNFKEQ. The CDR3 runs 16 residues.

This clone was counted once. The V call is TRBV29-1, the J call TRBJ2-2; TRBD1 or TRBD2 may be the D gene (5 bases each). Looked up from germline, CDR1 is SQVTM and CDR2 is ANQGSEA. The CDR3 length is 13 residues. Trimming pared 8 bases from V and 1 base from J, leaving 11 bases between. The CDR3 sequence is CSTGTVNTGELFF. The CDR3 nucleotides are TGCAGCACGGGGACCGTGAACACCGGGGAGCTGTTTTTT.

The chain combines TRBV5-4 with TRBJ1-5, with D maybe TRBD1 (5 bases). The CDR3 sequence is 12 residues long. Trimming cost V 4 bases and J 6 bases, with 8 bases left between them. CDR1 and CDR2 (germline): SGHNT, YYREEE (reference sequence). CDR3 DNA: TGTGCCAGCAGCAGCCAGGGTCAGCCCCAGCATTTT. Protein sequence: CASSSQGQPQHF.

V usage is TRBV15 and J usage is TRBJ1-2; 7 nucleotides agree with TRBD1. CDR1 is LNHNV, CDR2 YYDKDF, per germline (reference sequence). The CDR3 runs to 13 residues. J was trimmed by 8 bases and V by 5 bases; bases with no gene match: 8. The CDR3 loop reads CATSSYRGNGYTF. CDR3 coding DNA: TGTGCCACCAGCTCCTACAGGGGAAACGGCTACACCTTC.

The V call is TRBV4-1, the J call TRBJ2-1, with a possible D match to TRBD2 (7 bases). The CDR3 sequence is 17 residues long. Trimming stripped 3 bases from V and 3 bases from J, with 18 bases between. Germline CDR1 and CDR2: MGHRA and YSYEKL. Here the CDR3 DNA reads TGCGCCAGCAGCCACCCCCAAGGGAGGGGGGACTACAATGAGCAGTTCTTC. Translation gives CASSHPQGRGDYNEQFF.

This chain joins TRBV6-4 and TRBJ2-3; the match to TRBD2 covers 8 bases. V lost 3 bases and J lost 2; bases outside the gene matches: 7. CDR3 length: 16 amino acids. Looked up from germline, CDR1 is MRHNA and CDR2 is SNTAGT. The CDR3 reads CASSEAAGGSTDTQYF. The CDR3 bases are TGTGCCAGCAGTGAGGCCGCGGGGGGTTCCACAGATACGCAGTATTTT.

This chain uses TRBV5-4 with TRBJ2-3, with D possibly TRBD2 on 5 matching bases. V was trimmed by 4 bases and J by 1 base, leaving 10 bases between them. CDR1 and CDR2 from the germline V gene are SGHNT and YYREEE (reference sequence). The CDR3 length is 14 residues. CDR3 amino acids: CASSILEGTDTQYF. The CDR3 DNA sequence: TGTGCCAGCAGCATACTAGAGGGCACAGATACGCAGTATTTT.

V and J are TRBV10-3 and TRBJ1-1; D remains ambiguous. Germline lookup yields CDR1 ENHRY and CDR2 SYGVKD. The CDR3 length is 13 residues. CDR3 nucleotide sequence: TGTGCTGCCGGGGTCAACACCGCCTCTGAAGCTTTCTTT. It encodes CAAGVNTASEAFF.

As concerns this clone: An end of the junction differs from the germline gene, which may be a read error. The rearrangement links TRBV5-1 to TRBJ1-1, with D maybe TRBD1 (5 bases). The CDR3 runs to 15 residues. The V gene's germline CDR1 is SGHRS and CDR2 YFSETQ. Here the CDR3 reads CASSLGRPWGGEALF. CDR3 DNA: TGCGCCAGCAGCTTAGGTAGGCCTTGGGGAGGGGAAGCTCTCTTT. The full variable domain, its missing parts supplied by reference TRBV5-1 and TRBJ1-1, is KAGVTQTPRYLIKTRGQQVTLSCSPISGHRSVSWYQQTPGQGLQFLFEYFSETQRNKGNFPGRFSGRQFSNSRSEMNVSTLELGDSALYLCASSLGRPWGGEALFGQGTRLTVV.

The genes are TRBV19 and TRBJ2-1, with D possibly TRBD2 on 5 matching bases. The germline CDR1 and CDR2 sequences are LNHDA and SQIVND (reference sequence). This CDR3 has 14 amino acids. The V gene lost 0 bases and the J gene lost 12 bases, with 15 bases spanning the gap. CDR3 sequence: CASSIDLRGSGQFF. CDR3 in DNA: TGTGCCAGTAGTATAGATCTAAGAGGGAGTGGGCAGTTCTTC.

By sample share, this clone is medium-sized. CDR3 amino acids: CASGTLGRGQFF. DNA for the CDR3: TGTGCCAGCGGCACTCTCGGACGCGGGCAGTTCTTC. This chain joins TRBV13 and TRBJ2-1; D is uncertain. The CDR3 is made up of 12 amino acids. Trimming left V 8 bases short and J 12 bases short, with 17 bases between. Germline loops: CDR1 PRHDT, CDR2 FYEKMQ (reference sequence).

The chain joins TRBV2 to TRBJ2-3, with TRBD2 matching 10 bases. The length of the CDR3 is 15 residues. Trimming removed 7 bases from V and 2 bases from J; junction bases left unmatched: 6. From germline, CDR1 is SNHLY and CDR2 FYNNEI. CDR3 sequence: CASKSGGANTDTQYF. Written as DNA, the CDR3 is TGTGCCAGCAAAAGCGGGGGGGCCAACACAGATACGCAGTATTTT.

This chain links TRBV7-9 with TRBJ1-6; 7 bases are a match to TRBD1. Germline V lookup: CDR1 SEHNR, CDR2 FQNEAQ (reference sequence). Germline trimming cut 4 bases from V and 9 bases from J; bases unmatched to any gene: 6. This CDR3 spans 14 amino acids. DNA of the CDR3: TGTGCCAGCAGCTCCAGGGGGTCCCCTTCACCCCTCCACTTT. Encoded protein: CASSSRGSPSPLHF. Full variable domain (remainder filled in from reference TRBV7-9 and TRBJ1-6): DTGVSQNPRHKITKRGQNVTFRCDPISEHNRLYWYRQTLGQGPEFLTYFQNEAQLEKSRLLSDRFSAERPKGSFSTLEIQRTEQGDSAMYLCASSSRGSPSPLHFGNGTRLTVT.

V usage is TRBV2 and J usage is TRBJ1-4; a possible D gene is TRBD1 (6 bases). Trimming removed 5 bases at V and 11 bases at J, with 12 bases between. The CDR3 extends over 12 amino acids. Germline V gene data show CDR1 as SNHLY and CDR2 as FYNNEI. CDR3 DNA sequence: TGTGCCAGCAGTCAAGGGGGGGGGAAACTGTTTTTT. It codes for CASSQGGGKLFF.

V gene TRBV28 combines with J gene TRBJ2-2; TRBD1 might be the D (6 bases). The V gene's germline CDR1 is MDHEN and CDR2 SYDVKM. Between the trimmed V and J ends, which lost 2 bases and 1 base, there was a span of 17 bases. This CDR3 spans 18 amino acids. For the CDR3, the DNA is TGTGCCAGCAGTTTAAACCCCAACCGGGACAAGAACACCGGGGAGCTGTTTTTT. It is translated as CASSLNPNRDKNTGELFF.